The clone carrying this T cell receptor (beta chain) showed up many times. Its target is unknown. This entry is derived from a study of blood T cells in healthy people across ages. General study results and limits: From one million sequenced T cells, diversity estimates were lower bounds.

Donors gave around 9.8 milliliters of peripheral blood apiece. The V and J ends lost 4 bases and 0 bases, in that order; junction bases with no gene match: 17. The CDR3 consists of 20 residues. Germline V gene sequence: CDR1 LGHNA, CDR2 YSLEER. A second roughly 7 to 12 cycle PCR used barcoded and J-beta primers. TCRdb analysed the 5' RACE reads with MiXCR anew, one entry per CDR3 protein. The sample contains 750,000 to 1,000,000 distinct CDR3 sequences, about 28% of which appear only once. These data also formed part of another study, on T cells of mothers and their children.

J is TRBJ2-1 and V is TRBV4-3; 8 positions agree with TRBD1. The sequencing input was blood. This receptor was obtained from a woman in her forties in good health. CDR3 loop: CASSPGSRTGWVRSYNEQFF. The CDR3 coding sequence is TGCGCCAGCAGCCCGGGGAGCCGGACAGGGTGGGTTCGCTCCTACAATGAGCAGTTCTTC.